These 4 T cell receptor beta chains were all obtained from the same sample, sequenced in a study of T cell repertoires in cytomegalovirus infection. TCRdb passed the reads through MiXCR, listing each CDR3 protein once. Found here are about 240,000 distinct CDR3 sequences, approximately 13% of them singletons; the top ten hold approximately 1.8%. The sequenced sample was PBMCs. The source of these receptors is a human donor in good health (CMV status not recorded). Some clones in this sample may be carry-over from other donors' samples.

This clonotype was detected ten times or more. The V and J genes are TRBV7-8 and TRBJ2-1, with D hard to call. Germline V gene data show CDR1 as SGHVS and CDR2 as FQNEAQ. The CDR3 runs 14 residues. V was cut by 4 bases and J by 6 bases, with 13 bases left in between. The CDR3 reads CASSSSRASNEQFF. The CDR3, as DNA: TGTGCCAGCAGCTCTTCAAGAGCGTCCAATGAGCAGTTCTTC.

This clonotype came up a few times. The genes are TRBV7-2 and TRBJ1-1, with D unresolved. Trimming took off 1 base at V and 8 bases at J, with 11 bases between the two ends. The CDR3 totals 13 residues. Germline values: CDR1 SGHTA, CDR2 FQGNSA. CDR3 sequence reads: CASSLDIGPEAFF. In DNA form, the CDR3 reads TGTGCCAGCAGCTTAGACATTGGTCCGGAAGCTTTCTTT.

This clonotype was seen repeatedly, ten times or more. The junction shows a germline mismatch at one end, possibly a read error. This chain links TRBV29-1 with TRBJ1-4; 8 nucleotides agree with TRBD1. CDR1 is SQVTM and CDR2 is ANQGSEA in the germline V gene. The CDR3 runs 14 residues. The CDR3 DNA reads as TGCAGCGTTGGGACAGGGTCGACTAACGAAAAACTGTTTTTT. The encoded protein is CSVGTGSTNEKLFF.

A few counts support this clonotype. A much larger clone differs by one base, so this may be a read error. The chain has TRBV12-3 or TRBV12-4 and TRBJ1-1, with TRBD1 as a possible D gene (6 bases). The V end lost 8 bases, the J end lost 4 bases, and 20 bases lay between the germline ends. CDR3 length: 15 amino acids. CDR3 loop: CASRGGGGAGTEAFF. In nucleotides, the CDR3 is TGTGCCAGCCGGGGGGGGGGGGGGGCGGGCACTGAAGCTTTCTTT.